This T cell receptor beta chain emerged from a study of blood T cell repertoires in COVID-19. Whole-study context: From the United States, Italy and Spain came samples of acute and convalescent COVID-19.

Assay used: immunoSEQ multiplex PCR; TCRdb lists only in-frame clones, some missing. This repertoire shows some 190,000 clones, around 88% found once; its top ten account for about 6%. With 7 bases removed from V and 2 bases from J, the gap between germline ends came to 21 bases. Germline V gives CDR1 MGHRA, CDR2 YSYEKL. The CDR3 sequence is 16 residues long. Participants reported their clinical history, and cohort assignment relied on those reports. There are many counts of this clone. Sequencing was done on a sample of PBMCs or T cells enriched from blood (not recorded which). The V gene is TRBV4-1, the J gene TRBJ2-7; possible D gene TRBD2, 5 bases. The receptor comes from a man aged 35-49 years with acute COVID-19. Here the CDR3 DNA reads TGCGCCAGCACCCTCACTAGTTCGGACCCTCCCTACGAGCAGTACTTC. Translated: CASTLTSSDPPYEQYF.